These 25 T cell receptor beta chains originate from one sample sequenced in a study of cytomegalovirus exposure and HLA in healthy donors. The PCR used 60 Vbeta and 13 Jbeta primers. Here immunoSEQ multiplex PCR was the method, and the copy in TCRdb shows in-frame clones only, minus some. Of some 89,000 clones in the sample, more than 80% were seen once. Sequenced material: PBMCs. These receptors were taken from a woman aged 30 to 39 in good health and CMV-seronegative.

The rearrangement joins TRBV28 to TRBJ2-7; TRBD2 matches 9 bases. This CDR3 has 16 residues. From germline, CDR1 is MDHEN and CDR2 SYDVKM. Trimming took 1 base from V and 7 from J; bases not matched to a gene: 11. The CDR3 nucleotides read TGTGCCAGCAGTTTATATGTGGCGGGAGGGCGGTCGGAGCAGTACTTC. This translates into CASSLYVAGGRSEQYF.

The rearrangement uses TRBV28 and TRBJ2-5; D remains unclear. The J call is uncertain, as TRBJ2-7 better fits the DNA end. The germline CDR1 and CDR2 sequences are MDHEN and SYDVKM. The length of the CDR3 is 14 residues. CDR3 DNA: TGTGCCAGCAGTTTATACCAGAGGAGCTACGAGCAGTACTTC. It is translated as CASSLYQRSYEQYF.

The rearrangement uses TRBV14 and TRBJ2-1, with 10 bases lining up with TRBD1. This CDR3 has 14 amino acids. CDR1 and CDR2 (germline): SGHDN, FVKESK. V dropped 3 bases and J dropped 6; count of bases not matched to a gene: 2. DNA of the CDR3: TGTGCCAGCAGCCACCGGGACAGGGGCAATGAGCAGTTCTTC. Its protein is CASSHRDRGNEQFF. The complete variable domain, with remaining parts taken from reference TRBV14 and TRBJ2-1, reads EAGVTQFPSHSVIEKGQTVTLRCDPISGHDNLYWYRRVMGKEIKFLLHFVKESKQDESGMPNNRFLAERTGGTYSTLKVQPAELEDSGVYFCASSHRDRGNEQFFGPGTRLTVL.

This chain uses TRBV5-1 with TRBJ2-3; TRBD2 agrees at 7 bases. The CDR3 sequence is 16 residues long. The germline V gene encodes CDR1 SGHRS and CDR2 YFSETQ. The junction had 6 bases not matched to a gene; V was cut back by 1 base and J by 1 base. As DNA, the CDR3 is TGCGCCAGCAGCTTGAGGAGCGGGACTCGCACAGATACGCAGTATTTT. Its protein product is CASSLRSGTRTDTQYF.

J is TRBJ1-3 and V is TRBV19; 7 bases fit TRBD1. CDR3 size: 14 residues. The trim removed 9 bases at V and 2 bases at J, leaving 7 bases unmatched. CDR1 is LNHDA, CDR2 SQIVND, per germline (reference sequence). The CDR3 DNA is TGTGCCAGCACCCCAGGGGGAACTGGAAACACCATATATTTT. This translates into CASTPGGTGNTIYF.

CDR3 sequence reads: CASSRGDRNYGYTF. CDR3 in DNA: TGTGCCAGCAGTAGGGGCGACCGAAACTATGGCTACACCTTC. The chain uses TRBV6-5 and TRBJ1-2; D is possibly TRBD1 (5 bases). This CDR3 spans 14 amino acids. With 5 bases removed from V and 2 bases from J, the gap between germline ends came to 12 bases. The germline gives CDR1 MNHEY, CDR2 SVGAGI.

CDR3 amino acids: CASSLDEDEQFF. In nucleotides, the CDR3 is TGCGCCAGCAGCTTGGATGAGGATGAGCAGTTCTTC. The chain uses TRBV5-1 and TRBJ2-1, with unresolved D. Germline V lookup: CDR1 SGHRS, CDR2 YFSETQ. The length of the CDR3 is 12 residues. Trimming pared 0 bases from V and 8 bases from J, leaving 6 bases between.

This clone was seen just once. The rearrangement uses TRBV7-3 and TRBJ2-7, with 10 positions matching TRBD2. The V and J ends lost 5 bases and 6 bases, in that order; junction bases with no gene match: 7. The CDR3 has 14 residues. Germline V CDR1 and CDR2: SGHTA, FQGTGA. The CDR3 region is CASSPLAGVSEQYF. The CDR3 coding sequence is TGTGCCAGCAGCCCTCTAGCGGGAGTCTCCGAGCAGTACTTC.

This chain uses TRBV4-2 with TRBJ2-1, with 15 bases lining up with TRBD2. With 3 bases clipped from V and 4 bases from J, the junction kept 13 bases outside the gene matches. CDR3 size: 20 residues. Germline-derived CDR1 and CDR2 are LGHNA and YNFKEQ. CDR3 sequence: CASSQMSLGLAGGGYNEQFF. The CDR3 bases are TGTGCCAGCAGCCAGATGAGCCTAGGACTAGCGGGAGGGGGGTACAATGAGCAGTTCTTC.

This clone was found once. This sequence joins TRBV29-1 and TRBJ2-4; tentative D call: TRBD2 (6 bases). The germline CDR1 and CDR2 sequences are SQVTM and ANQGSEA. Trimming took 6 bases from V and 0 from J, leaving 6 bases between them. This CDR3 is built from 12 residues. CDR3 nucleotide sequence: TGCAGCGTGGGAGGAGCCAAAAACATTCAGTACTTC. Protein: CSVGGAKNIQYF.

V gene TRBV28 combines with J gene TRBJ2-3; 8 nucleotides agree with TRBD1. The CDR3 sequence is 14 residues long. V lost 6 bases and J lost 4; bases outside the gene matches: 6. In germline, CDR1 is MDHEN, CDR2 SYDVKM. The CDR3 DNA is TGTGCCAGCAGCCCAGGGGGCGTGGCAGATACGCAGTATTTT. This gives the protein CASSPGGVADTQYF.

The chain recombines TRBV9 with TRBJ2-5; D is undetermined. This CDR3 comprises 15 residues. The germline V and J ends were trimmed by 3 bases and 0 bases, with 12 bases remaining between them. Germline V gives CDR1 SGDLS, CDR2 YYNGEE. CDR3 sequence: CASSASSGYQETQYF. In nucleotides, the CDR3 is TGTGCCAGCAGCGCCTCTAGTGGGTACCAAGAGACCCAGTACTTC.

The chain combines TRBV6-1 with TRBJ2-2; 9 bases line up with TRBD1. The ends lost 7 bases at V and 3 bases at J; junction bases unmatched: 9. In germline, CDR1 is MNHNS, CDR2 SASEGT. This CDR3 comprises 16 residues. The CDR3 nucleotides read TGTGCCAGCACTGGAGCGGGACAGGGCTACACCGGGGAGCTGTTTTTT. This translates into CASTGAGQGYTGELFF.

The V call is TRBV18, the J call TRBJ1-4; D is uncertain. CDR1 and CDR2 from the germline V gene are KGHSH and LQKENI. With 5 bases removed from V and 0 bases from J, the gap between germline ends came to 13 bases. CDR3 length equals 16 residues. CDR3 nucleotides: TGTGCCAGCTCAACAAAACTACCTGCAACTAATGAAAAACTGTTTTTT. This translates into CASSTKLPATNEKLFF.

The CDR3 DNA reads TGTGCCAGCAGCCAGGGGGACAGTAACAATCAGCCCCAGCATTTT. Translated, it gives CASSQGDSNNQPQHF. The genes are TRBV4-2 and TRBJ1-5, with TRBD1 matching 7 bases. CDR1 is LGHNA, CDR2 YNFKEQ, per germline. V gave up 3 bases and J gave up 3 bases; unmatched junction bases: 5. The CDR3 runs to 15 residues.

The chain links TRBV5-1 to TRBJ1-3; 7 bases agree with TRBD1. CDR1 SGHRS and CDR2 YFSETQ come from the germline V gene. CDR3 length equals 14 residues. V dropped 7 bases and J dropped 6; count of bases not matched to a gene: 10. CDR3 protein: CASSSGTAENTIYF. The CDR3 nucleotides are TGCGCCAGCTCATCGGGGACAGCGGAAAACACCATATATTTT.

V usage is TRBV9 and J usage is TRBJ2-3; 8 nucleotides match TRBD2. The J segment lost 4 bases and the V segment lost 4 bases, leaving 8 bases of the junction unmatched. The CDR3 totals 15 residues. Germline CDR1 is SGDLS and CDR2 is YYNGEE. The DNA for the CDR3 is TGTGCCAGCAGCATTGGCCGGGAGGGGCCAGATACGCAGTATTTT. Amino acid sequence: CASSIGREGPDTQYF. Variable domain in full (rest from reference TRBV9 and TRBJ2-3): DSGVTQTPKHLITATGQRVTLRCSPRSGDLSVYWYQQSLDQGLQFLIQYYNGEERAKGNILERFSAQQFPDLHSELNLSSLELGDSALYFCASSIGREGPDTQYFGPGTRLTVL.

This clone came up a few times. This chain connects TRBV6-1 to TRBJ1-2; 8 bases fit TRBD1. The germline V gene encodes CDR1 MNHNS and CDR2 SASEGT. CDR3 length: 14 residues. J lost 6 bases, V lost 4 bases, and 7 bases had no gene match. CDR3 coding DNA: TGTGCCAGCAGTGCCCTACGACAGGGGAATGGCTACACCTTC. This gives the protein CASSALRQGNGYTF.

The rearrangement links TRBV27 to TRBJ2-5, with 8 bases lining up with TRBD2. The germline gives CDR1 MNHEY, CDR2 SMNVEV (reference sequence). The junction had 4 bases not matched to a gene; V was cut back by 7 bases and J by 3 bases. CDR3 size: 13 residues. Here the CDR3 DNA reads TGTGCCAGCAAACTAGCGGCCAAAGAGACCCAGTACTTC. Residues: CASKLAAKETQYF.

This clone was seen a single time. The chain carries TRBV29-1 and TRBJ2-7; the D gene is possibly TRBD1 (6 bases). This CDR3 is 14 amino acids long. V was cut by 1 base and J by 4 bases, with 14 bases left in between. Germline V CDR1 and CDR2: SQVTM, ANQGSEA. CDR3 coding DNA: TGCAGCGTTGAAGTGCAGGGGAGCATTTACGAGCAGTACTTC. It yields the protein CSVEVQGSIYEQYF.

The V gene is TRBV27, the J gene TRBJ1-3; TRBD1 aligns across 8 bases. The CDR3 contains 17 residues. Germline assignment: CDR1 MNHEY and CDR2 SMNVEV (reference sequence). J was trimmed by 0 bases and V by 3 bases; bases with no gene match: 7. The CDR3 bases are TGTGCCAGCAGTTTCGGGACAGGACCCAGCTCTGGAAACACCATATATTTT. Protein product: CASSFGTGPSSGNTIYF.

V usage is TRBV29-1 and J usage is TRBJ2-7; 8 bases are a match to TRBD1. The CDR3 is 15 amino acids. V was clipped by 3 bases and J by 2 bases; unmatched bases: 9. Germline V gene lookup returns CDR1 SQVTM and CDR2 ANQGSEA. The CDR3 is CSVDDGQGGPYEQYF. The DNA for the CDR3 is TGCAGCGTTGACGACGGACAGGGCGGCCCCTACGAGCAGTACTTC.

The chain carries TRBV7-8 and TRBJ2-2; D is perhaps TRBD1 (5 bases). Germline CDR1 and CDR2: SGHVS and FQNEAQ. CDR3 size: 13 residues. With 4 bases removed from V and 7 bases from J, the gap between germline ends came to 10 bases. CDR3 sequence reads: CASSSTVNGELFF. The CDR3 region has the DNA TGTGCCAGCAGCTCGACAGTTAACGGGGAGCTGTTTTTT.

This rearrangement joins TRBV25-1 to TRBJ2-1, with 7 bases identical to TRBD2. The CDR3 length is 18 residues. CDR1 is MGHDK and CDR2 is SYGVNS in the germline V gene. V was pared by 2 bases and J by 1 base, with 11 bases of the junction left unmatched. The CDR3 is CASSESRLAPGSYNEQFF. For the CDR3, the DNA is TGTGCCAGCAGTGAAAGCAGACTAGCCCCGGGGTCCTACAATGAGCAGTTCTTC.

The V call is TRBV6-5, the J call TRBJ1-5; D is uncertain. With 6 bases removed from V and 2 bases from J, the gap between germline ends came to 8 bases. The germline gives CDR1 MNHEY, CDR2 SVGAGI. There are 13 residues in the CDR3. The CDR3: CASSPRGNQPQHF. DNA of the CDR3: TGTGCCAGCAGCCCACGGGGCAATCAGCCCCAGCATTTT.